Detailed here is one T cell receptor beta chain. These data belong to a study of cytomegalovirus exposure and HLA in healthy donors. Only in-frame clones appear in the TCRdb table, and some are missing; sequencing was by immunoSEQ multiplex PCR. The data show 90,000 to 150,000 clones, with 85% to 90% seen just once and 2.1% held by the top ten. J lost 0 bases, V lost 4 bases, and 9 bases had no gene match. This CDR3 has 18 residues. CDR1 is SNHLY, CDR2 FYNNEI, per germline. This TCR came from a woman aged 25 to 39 in good health and CMV-seronegative. The chain carries TRBV2 and TRBJ2-6; 7 bases map to TRBD2. The material sequenced was PBMCs. CDR3 sequence reads: CASSVRRGVSSGANVLTF. In DNA form, the CDR3 reads TGTGCCAGCAGTGTCCGTCGGGGGGTCTCCTCTGGGGCCAACGTCCTGACTTTC.